This TCR beta chain derives from a study of shared clonotypes between healthy human individuals. Donation came from healthy HIV-negative adults that had no recent acute infections or vaccinations. Authors' analysis steps: ImmunoSEQ supplied junction-only sequences lacking quality scores, so filtering was different. TCRdb keeps only in-frame clones here, not all; method: immunoSEQ multiplex PCR. The DNA gave D and trimming, while V, J and clone size come from that table. The sample includes under 2.5 million clones, around 92% of them seen just once. The CDR3 has 16 residues. The trim removed 5 bases at V and 2 bases at J, leaving 10 bases unmatched. Germline V gene data show CDR1 as SGHNT and CDR2 as YENEEA.

The V gene is TRBV11-3, the J gene TRBJ2-7; 9 positions match TRBD1. Sequencing was performed on naive CD4+ T cells from PBMCs. Subset specified: CD45RA+ positively selected. This clonotype originated in a man between 18 and 35 years old in good health. Some clones in this sample may be carry-over from other donors' samples. The CDR3 sequence: CASSLGQGGLTYEQYF. CDR3 in DNA: TGTGCCAGCAGCCTGGGACAGGGAGGGTTGACCTACGAGCAGTACTTC.